The 10 T cell receptor beta chains listed next were all sequenced from one sample in a study of blood T cell repertoires in COVID-19. Assay: immunoSEQ multiplex PCR; the TCRdb copy retains only in-frame clones and omits some. The table lists a few hundred thousand clones, about 88% of them singletons. Sequenced: peripheral blood. These receptors originate from a woman aged 40 to 50 who had recovered from COVID-19.

V is TRBV18 and J is TRBJ2-1; 9 nucleotides align to TRBD1. Germline trimming cut 2 bases from V and 5 bases from J; bases unmatched to any gene: 1. Germline lookup yields CDR1 KGHSH and CDR2 LQKENI. This CDR3 is built from 14 residues. As DNA, the CDR3 is TGTGCCAGCTCACCATGGACAGGGGACAATGAGCAGTTCTTC. This sequence encodes CASSPWTGDNEQFF.

The chain uses TRBV30 and TRBJ1-1, with D tentatively TRBD1 (5 bases). V gave up 4 bases and J gave up 4 bases, with 13 bases separating them. There are 13 residues in the CDR3. Germline V gives CDR1 GTSNPN, CDR2 SVGIG (reference sequence). CDR3 region: CAWIAVGGTEAFF. The CDR3 DNA follows: TGTGCCTGGATAGCGGTGGGGGGCACTGAAGCTTTCTTT.

The rearrangement uses TRBV4-1 and TRBJ1-2; a weak D match, TRBD1 (5 bases). Per germline, CDR1 MGHRA and CDR2 YSYEKL. V was clipped by 1 base and J by 4 bases, with 16 bases between them. CDR3 length equals 16 residues. The CDR3 DNA reads TGCGCCAGCAGCCAAGTTTTAGGGGCCGGATTCTATGGCTACACCTTC. This gives the protein CASSQVLGAGFYGYTF.

The chain joins TRBV7-3 to TRBJ1-4, with a possible D match to TRBD1 (6 bases). Per the germline V gene, CDR1 is SGHTA and CDR2 is FQGTGA. Trimming cost V 1 base and J 5 bases, with 11 bases left between them. CDR3 length: 15 amino acids. CDR3 in amino acids: CASSLSAGANEKLFF. In nucleotides, the CDR3 is TGTGCCAGCAGCTTAAGTGCGGGGGCCAATGAAAAACTGTTTTTT.

V gene TRBV5-6 combines with J gene TRBJ2-1, with TRBD2 matching over 9 bases. There are 14 residues in the CDR3. V lost 2 bases and J lost 16; bases outside the gene matches: 13. Germline lookup yields CDR1 SGHDT and CDR2 YYEEEE. The CDR3, as DNA: TGTGCCAGCAGCTTACAGCTTTCGGCTAGCGGGATTTTCTTC. Translated, it gives CASSLQLSASGIFF.

V usage is TRBV19 and J usage is TRBJ1-1, with 9 bases fitting TRBD1. This CDR3 is 15 amino acids long. The V segment lost 1 base and the J segment 4 bases; nucleotides outside the gene matches: 4. Germline CDR1 LNHDA, CDR2 SQIVND (reference sequence). This CDR3 is CASSIAGTGSTEAFF. Written as DNA, the CDR3 is TGTGCCAGTAGTATAGCGGGGACAGGGAGCACTGAAGCTTTCTTT.

The V call is TRBV5-1, the J call TRBJ2-1; D gene ambiguous. V lost 0 bases, J lost 10 bases, and 5 bases lay in between. Germline V gene sequence: CDR1 SGHRS, CDR2 YFSETQ. This CDR3 comprises 11 residues. The CDR3 loop reads CASSLAQEQFF. The CDR3 region has the DNA TGCGCCAGCAGCTTGGCCCAGGAGCAGTTCTTC.

The chain carries TRBV19 and TRBJ2-1; TRBD2 matches at 14 bases. Per the germline V gene, CDR1 is LNHDA and CDR2 is SQIVND (reference sequence). The CDR3 runs to 15 residues. V was pared by 6 bases and J by 10 bases, with 8 bases of the junction left unmatched. As DNA, the CDR3 is TGTGCCAGTAGAAAAGGGACTAGCGGGGGCTCAGAGCAGTTCTTC. Its translation: CASRKGTSGGSEQFF.

The V gene is TRBV6-6, the J gene TRBJ2-7; D unresolved. V gave up 5 bases and J gave up 7 bases, with 12 bases separating them. The CDR3 is made up of 12 amino acids. Germline V lookup: CDR1 MNHNY, CDR2 SVGAGI (reference sequence). CDR3 sequence: CASSHVAVEQYF. CDR3 bases: TGTGCCAGCAGTCACGTGGCGGTGGAGCAGTACTTC.

The rearrangement joins TRBV7-3 to TRBJ2-1; 7 bases agree with TRBD1. Unmatched junction bases numbered 6, after V lost 3 bases and J lost 4 bases. The CDR3 totals 15 residues. CDR1 is SGHTA and CDR2 is FQGTGA in the germline V gene. CDR3 protein: CASSFRTGDYNEQFF. In DNA form, the CDR3 reads TGTGCCAGCAGCTTCCGGACAGGAGATTACAATGAGCAGTTCTTC.